This T cell receptor beta chain was sequenced for a study of T cells in Graves' hyperthyroidism and ophthalmopathy. The wider study: Peripheral blood samples were taken at initial diagnosis, prior to any treatment. General study findings and limits: Blood also contained most expanded thyroid clonotypes above 0.001.

This clonotype was found many times. Antigen unknown. The germline V and J ends were trimmed by 2 bases and 6 bases, with 4 bases remaining between them. The CDR3 covers 12 residues. Using RNA transcripts as the source, TCR beta CDR3 regions were amplified. First-round RT-PCR of the TCR CDR3 relied on the HTBI primer set. TCRdb reprocessed the multiplex PCR reads via MiXCR and lists one record per CDR3 protein. The sample carries approximately 600,000 distinct CDR3 sequences, roughly 14% recorded once. Exclusion of a patient resulted from uncontrolled infection, other autoimmune disease, pregnancy or lactation. 10 ml fresh peripheral blood yielded the PBMCs.

The chain couples TRBV12-3 or TRBV12-4 to TRBJ2-2; D uncertain. The origin of this receptor is a woman in her thirties or forties with Graves' ophthalmopathy. Input material: blood. CDR3 DNA: TGTGCCAGCAGTTTATACCCCGGGGAGCTGTTTTTT. Its protein product is CASSLYPGELFF.